These 2 T cell receptor beta chains share one sample of origin, sequenced in a study of cytomegalovirus exposure and HLA in healthy donors (dated by TCRdb to about 2017). Libraries were made using the immunoSEQ multiplex PCR assay. TCRdb retrieved this table from immuneACCESS and kept in-frame rearrangements only. Not all clones are present; in checked studies, unresolved V genes account for under half, and no reason is known for the remainder. The sample yields 100,000 to 150,000 clones; around 94% were counted once. The ten biggest clones cover under 1.5% of the sample. Sequencing used PBMCs. The receptors originated from a young woman in good health and CMV-seronegative.

The chain has TRBV11-2 and TRBJ2-7, with 7 bases that match TRBD2. The junction had 6 bases not matched to a gene; V was cut back by 0 bases and J by 7 bases. CDR3 length equals 14 residues. The germline V gene encodes CDR1 SGHAT and CDR2 FQNNGV. CDR3 sequence (DNA): TGTGCCAGCAGCTTAGATATCCGGACTAGTGAGCAGTACTTC. Its translation is CASSLDIRTSEQYF.

The chain carries TRBV6-1 and TRBJ1-1; D is uncertain. CDR1 and CDR2 (germline): MNHNS, SASEGT. The CDR3 is made up of 12 amino acids. V lost 6 bases and J lost 11, with 16 bases in between. Here the CDR3 DNA reads TGTGCCAGCAGAGACCGTTCGACTGGGGCTTTCTTT. This translates into CASRDRSTGAFF.